This is a list of T cell receptor beta chains from one sample in a study of blood T cell repertoires in COVID-19. Here immunoSEQ multiplex PCR was the method, and the copy in TCRdb shows in-frame clones only, minus some. Among 250,000 or so clones, more than 70% were seen once, and the ten largest hold around 12%. The sample was peripheral blood. Receptors originate from an elderly man with acute or convalescent COVID-19. The CDR3 runs from the conserved cysteine through the conserved F or W. A D gene is named only where the DNA matches it firmly. Clone sizes are given selectively: once, few, many, or a class where the clone is expanded.

>-|-|TRBJ1-5|14|TRBV19
TGTGCCAGTAGTAGGGGGGGTAGCAATCAGCCCCAGCATTTT
CASSRGGSNQPQHF
>-|-|TRBJ2-1|15|TRBV3-1/TRBV3-2
TGTGCCAGCAGCCGAGGGGGAGGGTCCTACAATGAGCAGTTCTTC
CASSRGGGSYNEQFF
>-|TRBD2|TRBJ2-1|15|TRBV28
TGTGCCAGCAGTTTAACTAGCGGGGGGTTAAATGAGCAGTTCTTC
CASSLTSGGLNEQFF
>-|-|TRBJ2-1|15|TRBV6-5
TGTGCCCCCCCGTCCGGGGGGCCTACCTACAATGAGCAGTTCTTC
CAPPSGGPTYNEQFF
>-|TRBD1|TRBJ1-1|14|TRBV15
TGTGCCACCAGCAGAACAGGGGTGAACACTGAAGCTTTCTTT
CATSRTGVNTEAFF
>-|-|TRBJ1-1|10|TRBV6-5
TGTGCCAGCCCCGAGGCTGAAGCTTTCTTT
CASPEAEAFF
>-|-|TRBJ2-7|15|TRBV9
TGTGCCAGCAGCGTAGGAGGGACAGGCGGGAGCGAGCAGTACTTC
CASSVGGTGGSEQYF
>-|TRBD2|TRBJ2-1|19|TRBV5-1
TGCGCCAGCAGCTTGACCGTCCCGGGACTAGCGGGGTTTTCCAATGAGCAGTTCTTC
CASSLTVPGLAGFSNEQFF
>-|-|TRBJ1-1|12|TRBV28
TGTGCCAGCAGTTTGAGTAACACTGAAGCTTTCTTT
CASSLSNTEAFF
>-|TRBD1|TRBJ1-1|14|TRBV5-1
TGCGCCAGCAGCTTACAGGGGGCAGCCACTGAAGCTTTCTTT
CASSLQGAATEAFF
>once|TRBD1|TRBJ2-5|13|TRBV12-3/TRBV12-4
TGTGCCAGCAGCCGACAGGGACAAGAGACCCAGTACTTC
CASSRQGQETQYF
>-|TRBD1|TRBJ1-1|15|TRBV6-6
TGTGCCAGCAGTTCCTGGGACAGGGGGAACACTGAAGCTTTCTTT
CASSSWDRGNTEAFF
>-|-|TRBJ2-1|11|TRBV19
TGTGCCACCAAGGGGGTAAATGAGCAGTTCTTC
CATKGVNEQFF
>-|TRBD2|TRBJ2-7|16|TRBV15
TGTGCCACCAGCAGAGACGGCGGGAGGGCCTTCAACGAGCAGTACTTC
CATSRDGGRAFNEQYF
>-|-|TRBJ1-1|14|TRBV7-8
TGTGCCAGCAGCGAACAGGTGACCGCTCGGGAAGCTTTCTTT
CASSEQVTAREAFF
>few|-|TRBJ1-6|15|TRBV28
TGTGCCAGCAGCACGGGAACAGTCGGGAGTTCACCCCTCCACTTT
CASSTGTVGSSPLHF
>-|-|TRBJ1-1|13|TRBV9
TGTGCCAGCAGCCTCGACAGGAACACTGAAGCTTTCTTT
CASSLDRNTEAFF
>few|-|TRBJ1-2|14|TRBV15
TGTGCCACCAGCCGGGCCAGGGAGGACTATGGCTACACCTTC
CATSRAREDYGYTF
>-|-|TRBJ1-1|14|TRBV2
TGTGCCAGCAGGGGACTCTATCTGGGTACTGAAGCTTTCTTT
CASRGLYLGTEAFF
>-|TRBD1|TRBJ1-2|17|TRBV18
TGTGCCAGCTCACCATCCGGGACAGGGGTTAAGGCAAATGGCTACACCTTC
CASSPSGTGVKANGYTF
>-|-|TRBJ2-1|15|TRBV6-5
TGTGCCAGCAGTTACCGGGACATCTCCTACAATGAGCAGTTCTTC
CASSYRDISYNEQFF
>-|-|TRBJ1-1|14|TRBV20-1
TGCAGTGCTAGTATAGCGGGGAAGAACACTGAAGCTTTCTTT
CSASIAGKNTEAFF
>-|-|TRBJ1-1|15|TRBV5-1
TGCGCCAGCAGCTCGAGGGCAGGTTCGAACACTGAAGCTTTCTTT
CASSSRAGSNTEAFF
>-|-|TRBJ2-7|11|TRBV2
TGTGCCAGCACCAGGGCCTACGAGCAGTACTTC
CASTRAYEQYF
>-|TRBD1|TRBJ1-4|14|TRBV28
TGTGCCAGCAGTTCCGGGACAGGGGCTGAAAAACTGTTTTTT
CASSSGTGAEKLFF
>-|-|TRBJ1-5|14|TRBV6-1
TGTGCCAGCAGTGAACGGGATGCAGATCAGCCCCAGCATTTT
CASSERDADQPQHF
>-|-|TRBJ2-7|14|TRBV6-5
TGTGCCAGCAGTTCCCCCTCGGGGACCTACGAGCAGTACTTC
CASSSPSGTYEQYF
>few|TRBD1|TRBJ1-5|14|TRBV3-1/TRBV3-2
TGTGCCAGCAGCCTGGGACAGGCCAATCAGCCCCAGCATTTT
CASSLGQANQPQHF
>-|-|TRBJ1-5|13|TRBV28
TGTGCCAGCGTACCGGGGGGTACTCAGCCCCAGCATTTT
CASVPGGTQPQHF
>-|-|TRBJ1-5|15|TRBV5-6
TGTGCCAGCAGCTTGGCTTTGGGAGAGAATCAGCCCCAGCATTTT
CASSLALGENQPQHF
>-|TRBD1|TRBJ1-5|15|TRBV18
TGTGCCAGCTCACCGGGACAGGGGATCAATCAGCCCCAGCATTTT
CASSPGQGINQPQHF
>-|-|TRBJ2-2|15|TRBV28
TGTGCCAGCAGCCGAAGAGGAATGAACACCGGGGAGCTGTTTTTT
CASSRRGMNTGELFF
>-|TRBD2|TRBJ2-5|15|TRBV5-1
TGCGCCAGCAGCTTGGCCCTAGCGGGAGAAGAGACCCAGTACTTC
CASSLALAGEETQYF
>-|TRBD1|TRBJ1-5|16|TRBV19
TGTGCCAGTTGGGACCGGGACAGGGGAAGGAATCAGCCCCAGCATTTT
CASWDRDRGRNQPQHF
>few|TRBD1|TRBJ1-5|13|TRBV12-3/TRBV12-4
TGTGCCAGCAAGGGACAGTTAAATCAGCCCCAGCATTTT
CASKGQLNQPQHF
>-|TRBD1|TRBJ1-2|13|TRBV11-2
TGTGCCAGCAGCCAGTACCGACAGGGTGGCTACACCTTC
CASSQYRQGGYTF
>-|-|TRBJ2-5|13|TRBV12-3/TRBV12-4
TGTGCCAGCTCCCCAGGGGGGCCAGAGACCCAGTACTTC
CASSPGGPETQYF
>-|-|TRBJ1-2|15|TRBV9
TGTGCCAGCAGCGTTGAAGGTCAGGCAATCTATGGCTACACCTTC
CASSVEGQAIYGYTF
>-|TRBD1|TRBJ1-2|14|TRBV5-1
TGCGCCAGCAGTCCTACAGGGGGGGACTATGGCTACACCTTC
CASSPTGGDYGYTF
>-|TRBD1|TRBJ1-1|14|TRBV18
TGTGCCAGCTCCCTGGACAGGGTGAACACTGAAGCTTTCTTT
CASSLDRVNTEAFF
>-|-|TRBJ2-1|17|TRBV3-1/TRBV3-2
TGTGCCAGCAGCCCCCCCAAAACGGGGAGTGTCTACAATGAGCAGTTCTTC
CASSPPKTGSVYNEQFF
>-|TRBD2|TRBJ2-5|16|TRBV7-6
TGTGCCAGCAGCTTAGGACTAGCGGGGGCGGGGGAGACCCAGTACTTC
CASSLGLAGAGETQYF